This entry is about one TCR beta chain. Original analysis: The authors estimated nucleated cell counts from reference gene primer amplification. Sequencing was performed with immunoSEQ multiplex PCR; in TCRdb, only in-frame clones are kept and a portion is missing. V, J and clone size derive from that table, while D and trimming were established from the DNA sequence. This sample has approximately 100,000 clones, with 81% found just once. The data derive from a study of blood T cell repertoires in COVID-19. At the level of the study: COVID-19 samples collected from the United States, Italy and Spain covered acute and convalescent phases. In each case, the material was cDNA or gDNA derived from T cells, B-cell-depleted T cells, or PBMCs.

Germline CDR1 is ENHRY and CDR2 is SYGVKD. The CDR3 contains 15 residues. The V and J ends lost 6 bases and 0 bases respectively, with 14 bases between them. The chain joins TRBV10-3 to TRBJ1-2; D remains ambiguous. The sequencing sample was made of peripheral blood. This sequence originates from a man in his 60s with acute or convalescent COVID-19. CDR3 in DNA: TGTGCCATCAGACCCCTACAGATTACTAACTATGGCTACACCTTC. Encoded protein: CAIRPLQITNYGYTF.